This TCR beta chain was found in a study of T cells expressing NK-cell markers. Study-wide results and caveats: These clonotypes also led the CD3+CD56-NKG2C+ fraction in a few donors. HCMV specificity of the expanded NKG2C+ T cell clones was not established.

About this clonotype: The antigen is not known.

It was by 5'RACE template switching with UMIs that TCR beta cDNA was made. TCRdb reprocessed the 5' RACE reads and stores each CDR3 protein as one record, lacking DNA. With about 550,000 distinct CDR3 sequences in the sample, the ten largest clones hold around 3.3%. The germline V gene has CDR1 SGHTA and CDR2 FQGNSA. The CDR3 is 16 amino acids. The receptor comes from a young man in good health. The chain uses TRBV7-2 and TRBJ2-1; the TCRdb D gene call, TRBD2, has no DNA to confirm it. Sequenced material: blood T cells: a sorted CD56 or NKG2C T cell subset, CD4+ or CD8+ T cells, or bulk PBMC T cells (not recorded which). The CDR3 region is CASSPAEGSSYNEQFF.